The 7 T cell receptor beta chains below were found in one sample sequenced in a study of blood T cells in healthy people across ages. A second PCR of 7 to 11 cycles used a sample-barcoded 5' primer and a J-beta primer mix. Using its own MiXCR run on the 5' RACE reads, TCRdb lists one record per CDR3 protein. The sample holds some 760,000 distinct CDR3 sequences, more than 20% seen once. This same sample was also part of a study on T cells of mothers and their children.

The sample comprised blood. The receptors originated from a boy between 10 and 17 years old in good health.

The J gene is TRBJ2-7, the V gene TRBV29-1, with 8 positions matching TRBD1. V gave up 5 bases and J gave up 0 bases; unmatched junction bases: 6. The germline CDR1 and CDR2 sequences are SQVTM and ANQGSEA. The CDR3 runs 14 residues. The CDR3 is CSVSGQGYSYEQYF. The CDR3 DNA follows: TGCAGCGTTTCTGGACAGGGTTACTCCTACGAGCAGTACTTC.

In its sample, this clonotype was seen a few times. The CDR3: CASSLGYPGETQYF. CDR3 DNA: TGCGCCAGCAGCTTGGGCTATCCAGGGGAGACCCAGTACTTC. V gene TRBV5-1 combines with J gene TRBJ2-5, with a possible D match to TRBD1 (5 bases). The germline V and J ends were trimmed by 0 bases and 5 bases, with 11 bases remaining between them. The CDR3 is 14 residues long. The germline CDR1 and CDR2 sequences are SGHRS and YFSETQ.

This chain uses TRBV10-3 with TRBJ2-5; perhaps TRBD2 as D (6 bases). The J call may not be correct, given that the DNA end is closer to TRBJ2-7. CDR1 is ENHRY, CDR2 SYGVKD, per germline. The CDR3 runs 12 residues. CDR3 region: CATLATSYEQYF. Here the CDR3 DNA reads TGTGCCACGCTAGCGACCTCCTACGAGCAGTACTTC.

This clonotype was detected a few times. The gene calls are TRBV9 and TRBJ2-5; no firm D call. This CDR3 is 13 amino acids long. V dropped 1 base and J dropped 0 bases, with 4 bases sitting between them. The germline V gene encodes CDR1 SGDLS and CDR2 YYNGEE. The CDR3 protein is CASSVWDQETQYF. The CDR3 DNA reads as TGTGCCAGCAGCGTATGGGACCAAGAGACCCAGTACTTC.

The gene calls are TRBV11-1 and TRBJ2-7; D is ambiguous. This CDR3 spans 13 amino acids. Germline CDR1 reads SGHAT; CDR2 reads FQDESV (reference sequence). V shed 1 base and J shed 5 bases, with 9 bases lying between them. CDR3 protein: CASSLEDRNEQYF. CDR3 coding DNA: TGTGCCAGCAGCTTAGAAGACCGGAACGAGCAGTACTTC. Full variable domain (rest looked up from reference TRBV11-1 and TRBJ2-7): EAEVAQSPRYKITEKSQAVAFWCDPISGHATLYWYRQILGQGPELLVQFQDESVVDDSQLPKDRFSAERLKGVDSTLKIQPAELGDSAMYLCASSLEDRNEQYFGPGTRLTVT.

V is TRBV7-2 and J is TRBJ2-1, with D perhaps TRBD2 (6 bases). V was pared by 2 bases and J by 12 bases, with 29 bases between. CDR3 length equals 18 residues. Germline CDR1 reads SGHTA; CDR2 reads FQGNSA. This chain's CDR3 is CASSLIYFRDSSFDGQFF. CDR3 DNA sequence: TGTGCCAGCAGCTTAATATACTTTCGGGACTCCTCGTTTGACGGGCAGTTCTTC.

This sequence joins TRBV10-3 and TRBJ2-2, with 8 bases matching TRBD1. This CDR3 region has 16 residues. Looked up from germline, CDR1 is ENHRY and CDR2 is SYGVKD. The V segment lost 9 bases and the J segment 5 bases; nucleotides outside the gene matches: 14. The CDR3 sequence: CAMRNQETGETGELFF. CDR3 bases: TGTGCCATGAGGAACCAGGAGACAGGGGAGACCGGGGAGCTGTTTTTT.